This TCR beta chain came from a study of blood T cell repertoires in COVID-19. Looking at the study overall: Acute-phase and convalescent COVID-19 samples originated in the United States, Italy and Spain. The analysed material was cDNA or gDNA that came from T cells, B-cell-depleted T cells, or PBMCs.

The junction had 11 bases not matched to a gene; V was cut back by 0 bases and J by 2 bases. Germline assignment: CDR1 SGHTA and CDR2 FQGNSA. The CDR3 totals 18 residues. Original processing notes: Estimation of nucleated cell counts relied on the amplification of reference gene primers. Profiled with immunoSEQ multiplex PCR; TCRdb holds only in-frame clones, not every one. V, J and clone size were drawn from that table, and D and trimming were deduced from the DNA. The sample contains about half a million clones, 75% to 90% of which appear only once. This chain links TRBV7-2 with TRBJ2-5; TRBD2 agrees at 8 bases. The clonotype originates from a human donor in a cohort sampled during active COVID-19. The specimen was peripheral blood. CDR3 sequence (DNA): TGTGCCAGCAGCTTAGCGGTCATAAGGCGGGGGGTTCAAGAGACCCAGTACTTC. Its translation: CASSLAVIRRGVQETQYF. The full variable domain, with the rest looked up from reference TRBV7-2 and TRBJ2-5, is GAGVSQSPSNKVTEKGKDVELRCDPISGHTALYWYRQSLGQGLEFLIYFQGNSAPDKSGLPSDRFSAERTGGSVSTLTIQRTQQEDSAVYLCASSLAVIRRGVQETQYFGPGTRLLVL.